These T cell receptor beta chains were read from a single sample in a study of graft-versus-host responses after intestinal transplantation. These receptors have no identified antigens. Profiling relied on immunoSEQ multiplex PCR, and the TCRdb table lists in-frame clones only, not all of them. The repertoire holds 78,000 or so clones, over 75% seen once, with around 8% in the top ten. Sample: unstimulated CD8+ T cells sorted from spleen or lymph node cells, taken before transplant. The receptor source for this set is a human donor who was the organ donor for an intestinal transplant. Each CDR3 is given without its conserved first and last residue. The order of the fields is V gene, clone size, J gene, CDR3 protein. Size is omitted from some rows. Given values are once, few, many or a class for expanded clones.

TRBV28	NA	TRBJ1-2	ASSPVGQGKPILYGYT
TRBV6-1	NA	TRBJ2-7	ASSEVLGQGGSYEQY
TRBV7-8	NA	TRBJ2-7	ASSPEGYEQY
TRBV29-1	NA	TRBJ2-2	SVDGGGTGELF
TRBV5-6	NA	TRBJ2-1	ASSQGTSGYVDNEQF
TRBV28	NA	TRBJ1-4	ASRPWTGGIEKLF
TRBV10-1	NA	TRBJ2-2	ASPTGGNTGELF
TRBV6-5	NA	TRBJ1-1	ASSYGDTEAF
TRBV6-5	NA	TRBJ2-7	ASSYRTGGIDEQY
TRBV5-1	NA	TRBJ1-1	ASSLVGQGFVEAF
TRBV19	NA	TRBJ1-1	ASSVPGGNSEAF
TRBV18	NA	TRBJ2-7	ASSPGSEQY
TRBV20-1	NA	TRBJ2-1	STPVANEQF
TRBV15	NA	TRBJ2-3	ATSRVPDTDTQY
TRBV6-4	NA	TRBJ1-1	ASSRRPGEQTEAF
TRBV13	NA	TRBJ2-1	ASSLVVGTVTYNEQF
TRBV10-1	NA	TRBJ1-1	ASSEGAGSGAF
TRBV4-1	NA	TRBJ2-1	ASSQEFGSSGGAEEDEQF
TRBV19	NA	TRBJ2-7	ASSIGQGATYEQY
TRBV30	NA	TRBJ2-7	AWSVGQWDYEQY
TRBV25-1	NA	TRBJ1-1	ASLPLGAKNTEAF
TRBV7-7	NA	TRBJ2-7	ASSLRQGRSYEQY
TRBV5-1	NA	TRBJ1-5	ASSLTPVENNQPQH
TRBV4-1	NA	TRBJ1-2	ASSAQVAYYGYT
TRBV27	NA	TRBJ2-3	ASSSLLLTDTQY
TRBV2	NA	TRBJ2-1	ASAFRSGGRPMTNEQF
TRBV6-1	NA	TRBJ1-2	ASTEEGDNGYT
TRBV29-1	NA	TRBJ2-2	SAGTGDTGELF
TRBV10-1	NA	TRBJ2-3	ASSVRDGGLGDTQY
TRBV7-8	NA	TRBJ2-7	ASSPLLVRASYEQY
TRBV28	NA	TRBJ1-5	ATWTGNQPQH
TRBV6-5	NA	TRBJ2-7	ASSYRETGTFAEQY
TRBV5-1	NA	TRBJ1-1	ASSVRLGNTEAF
TRBV19	NA	TRBJ1-2	ASRVALGGLGYT
TRBV4-1	once	TRBJ1-3	ASSQGGSSSAGNTIY
TRBV6-5	NA	TRBJ1-2	ASSGGQANYGYT
TRBV27	NA	TRBJ1-2	ASRTGGAGYT
TRBV7-8	large	TRBJ1-2	ASSDRPSNYGYT
TRBV4-1	NA	TRBJ1-5	ASSHESGANQPQH
TRBV18	NA	TRBJ2-7	ASSPGQGTYEQY
TRBV28	NA	TRBJ2-1	ASSLRGPYNEQF